The rows below give T cell receptor beta chains drawn from one sample of a study of cytomegalovirus exposure and HLA in healthy donors. Assay: immunoSEQ multiplex PCR; the TCRdb copy retains only in-frame clones and omits some. Of 150,000 to 200,000 clones in the sample, roughly 79% are singletons; the top ten hold about 14%. Input material: PBMCs. These TCRs come from a man over 45 in good health and CMV-seropositive. Both conserved end residues are part of each CDR3. D genes are given only for firm matches. Only some rows state a clone size, as once, few, many or a class for expanded clones.

TRBJ1-5,-,TRBV6-1,-,TGTGCCAGCAGCGGACAGTACAATCAGCCCCAGCATTTT,CASSGQYNQPQHF
TRBJ2-5,once,TRBV15,-,TGTGCCACCAGCTGGACTAGGGGGGCAGAGACCCAGTACTTC,CATSWTRGAETQYF
TRBJ2-1,-,TRBV9,-,TGTGCCAGCAGTAGACGAGACAGCTACAATGAGCAGTTCTTC,CASSRRDSYNEQFF
TRBJ1-5,-,TRBV7-5,-,TGTGTCAGAAGCTTTTTTGGCAGGGGATGGAGCAATCAGCCCCAGCATTTT,CVRSFFGRGWSNQPQHF
TRBJ2-5,-,TRBV6-5,TRBD1,TGTGCCAGCAGATCCACAGGGGGGTGGGAGACCCAGTACTTC,CASRSTGGWETQYF
TRBJ2-3,-,TRBV6-6,-,TGTGCCAGCAGTGATTCGGGACTTACCACAGATACGCAGTATTTT,CASSDSGLTTDTQYF
TRBJ1-6,-,TRBV5-8,-,TGTGCCAGCAGCTTGGGGTACCCCCGCCGCGGGGATTCACCCCTCCACTTT,CASSLGYPRRGDSPLHF
TRBJ1-2,few,TRBV28,-,TGTGCCAGCAGTGGGGGACAATTCTATGGCTACACCTTC,CASSGGQFYGYTF
TRBJ1-1,-,TRBV7-2,TRBD1,TGTGCCAGCAGCCCCTATACCACATACAGGGGTACTGAAGCTTTCTTT,CASSPYTTYRGTEAFF
TRBJ1-2,-,TRBV30,-,TGTGCCTGCGGGAACTATGGCTACACCTTC,CACGNYGYTF
TRBJ2-1,-,TRBV5-4,-,TGTGCCAGCAGCTTGGATAGGGGTTCACCCCTGACCAATGAGCAGTTCTTC,CASSLDRGSPLTNEQFF
TRBJ1-3,few,TRBV28,-,TGTGCCAGCAGTTTCCCCCTCTCTGGAAACACCATATATTTT,CASSFPLSGNTIYF
TRBJ2-1,-,TRBV6-5,-,TGTGCCAGCAGTTACTCCACAGCCATCCCCAATGAGCAGTTCTTC,CASSYSTAIPNEQFF
TRBJ1-1,-,TRBV19,-,TGTGCCAGTAGTGCAGGGGTTTCGGGCACTGAAGCTTTCTTT,CASSAGVSGTEAFF
TRBJ1-2,-,TRBV19,-,TGTGCCAGTAGTATCCCGGGGGATGGCTACACCTTC,CASSIPGDGYTF
TRBJ1-6,-,TRBV27,-,TGTGCCAGCAGTTTATTGTACTCTTCACCCCTCCACTTT,CASSLLYSSPLHF
TRBJ1-2,-,TRBV2,-,-,CASSSSDRVGGYTF
TRBJ2-7,-,TRBV28,TRBD1,TGTGCCACCCGGACAGGGATGCCCTACGAGCAGTACTTC,CATRTGMPYEQYF
TRBJ1-5,-,TRBV6-5,-,TGTGCCAGCAGTTACCCAGGGAGCAATCAGCCCCAGCATTTT,CASSYPGSNQPQHF
TRBJ2-7,-,TRBV7-2,-,TGTGCCAGCAGCTTATCTAGGACAGTCTACGAGCAGTACTTC,CASSLSRTVYEQYF
TRBJ1-6,-,TRBV28,-,TGTGCCAGCAGTTTACAGTATGTTGGTTCACCCCTCCACTTT,CASSLQYVGSPLHF
TRBJ1-1,-,TRBV6-5,-,TGTGCCAGCAGTTACGCCGGCGCAGGGAACACTGAAGCTTTCTTT,CASSYAGAGNTEAFF
TRBJ1-5,once,TRBV7-9,-,TGTGCCAGCAGCTTACCAGGGACAAGGGCCTTCAATCAGCCCCAGCATTTT,CASSLPGTRAFNQPQHF
TRBJ2-1,-,TRBV9,-,TGTGCCAGCAGCGGACGGACTAACTCCTACAATGAGCAGTTCTTC,CASSGRTNSYNEQFF
TRBJ2-2,-,TRBV7-7,-,TGTGCCACCTCTACGGGCAGGGTTGCCGGGGAGCTGTTTTTT,CATSTGRVAGELFF
TRBJ1-6,-,TRBV18,-,TGTGCCAGCTCCAGCGACAGTTCACCCCTCCACTTT,CASSSDSSPLHF
TRBJ1-6,-,TRBV11-1,-,TGTGCCAGCAGCTTATTTGGACAGACAAGCTCCTATAATTCACCCCTCCACTTT,CASSLFGQTSSYNSPLHF
TRBJ2-3,-,TRBV2,-,TGTGCCAGCCGCCCGACACCTAGCACAGATACGCAGTATTTT,CASRPTPSTDTQYF
TRBJ2-5,-,TRBV28,-,TGTGCCAGCAGTTTAAGAGGTGGGTCCGAGCAAGAGACCCAGTACTTC,CASSLRGGSEQETQYF
TRBJ1-6,-,TRBV18,TRBD1,TGTGCCAGCTGCAGGGGGGACGATTCACCCCTCCACTTT,CASCRGDDSPLHF
TRBJ2-2,-,TRBV2,TRBD1,TGTGCCAGCAGAGAACAGGGGGCGGGCACCGGGGAGCTGTTTTTT,CASREQGAGTGELFF
TRBJ1-4,few,TRBV5-1,TRBD1,TGCGCCAGCAGCTTGGGCGACAGGGACTGGGAAAAACTGTTTTTT,CASSLGDRDWEKLFF
TRBJ2-5,-,TRBV5-4,-,TGTGCCAGCAGCCCGCTGACAGGACAAGAGACCCAGTACTTC,CASSPLTGQETQYF
TRBJ1-2,-,TRBV7-2,-,TGTGCCAGCAGTTCAAATGACATGGCGCGCTATGGCTACACCTTC,CASSSNDMARYGYTF
TRBJ2-3,-,TRBV7-2,-,TGTGCCAGCAGCTTAGGGGGTAGCGGAAATACGCAGTATTTT,CASSLGGSGNTQYF
TRBJ1-1,-,TRBV5-4,-,TGTGCCAGCAGCTTGTCGGGCAGGGTAATGAACACTGAAGCTTTCTTT,CASSLSGRVMNTEAFF
TRBJ1-1,-,TRBV27,-,TGTGCCAGCAGTTTTAGCGAGGACACTGAAGCTTTCTTT,CASSFSEDTEAFF
TRBJ1-1,-,TRBV19,TRBD1,TGTGCCAGTAGTAGGGGGGACAGCGCTGAAGCTTTCTTT,CASSRGDSAEAFF
TRBJ1-5,-,TRBV28,-,TGTGCCAGCTGTAGGACTCGAGTTCAGCCCCAGCATTTT,CASCRTRVQPQHF
TRBJ1-6,once,TRBV10-3,-,TGTGCCATCAGTGAGTCTGGCGGCCGTCAGTATAATTCACCCCTCCACTTT,CAISESGGRQYNSPLHF
TRBJ2-1,-,TRBV9,-,TGTGCCAGCAGCGTAGTCGGGAACAATGAGCAGTTCTTC,CASSVVGNNEQFF
TRBJ2-5,-,TRBV4-3,TRBD2,TGCGCCAGCAGCCAAGAAAGCGGGGGGGTAGAGACCCAGTACTTC,CASSQESGGVETQYF